A selection of T cell receptor beta chains follows, all from one sample in a study of blood T cell repertoires in COVID-19. The table came from immunoSEQ multiplex PCR; TCRdb's copy has only in-frame clones and leaves some out. The sample contains over 150,000 clones, roughly four fifths of which appear only once. Sequencing was done on a sample of peripheral blood. The receptor source for this set is a human donor with acute or convalescent COVID-19. The donor label of this sample is uncertain. The CDR3 runs from the conserved cysteine through the conserved F or W. The order of the fields is V gene, D gene, J gene, clone size, CDR3 DNA, CDR3 protein. The D gene is left open where the match is weak. For some rows the clone size is stated as once, few or many, or as a class when expanded; others skip it.

TRBV4-2	.	TRBJ1-1	.	TGTGCCAGCAGCCAAGAGGCTACGAGGATGAACACTGAAGCTTTCTTT	CASSQEATRMNTEAFF
TRBV14	TRBD2	TRBJ2-1	.	TGTGCCAGCAGCCGCCAAGGGACTAGCGGGAGGGGCCTTTACAATGAGCAGTTCTTC	CASSRQGTSGRGLYNEQFF
TRBV6-5	.	TRBJ1-1	.	TGTGCCAGCAGTTACCGAGGGGACAAGAACACTGAAGCTTTCTTT	CASSYRGDKNTEAFF
TRBV25-1	.	TRBJ1-1	once	TGTGCCAGCAGTGCCCCGGGGGGGATTGACACTGAAGCTTTCTTT	CASSAPGGIDTEAFF
TRBV4-3	TRBD2	TRBJ2-3	once	TGCGCCAGCAGCCAAGATTTACTAGCGGGACGTAGTAGCACAGATACGCAGTATTTT	CASSQDLLAGRSSTDTQYF
TRBV30	.	TRBJ2-3	.	TGTGCCTGGAGTCCCGGCACAGATACGCAGTATTTT	CAWSPGTDTQYF
TRBV2	TRBD1	TRBJ1-1	once	TGTGCCAGCAGTGGGAGACAGGGGCGGTCTGAAGCTTTCTTT	CASSGRQGRSEAFF
TRBV5-4	.	TRBJ2-7	.	TGTGCCAGCAGCTTGGAAGCCAAGTACGAGCAGTACTTC	CASSLEAKYEQYF
TRBV27	TRBD1	TRBJ1-5	.	TGTGCCAGCAGACCTCAGGGGGCGCTGAGCAATCAGCCCCAGCATTTT	CASRPQGALSNQPQHF
TRBV5-1	TRBD2	TRBJ2-5	.	TGCGCCAGCAGCTTCAAGAGCGGGAGGGCCGGGATGGAGACCCAGTACTTC	CASSFKSGRAGMETQYF
TRBV9	TRBD2	TRBJ2-7	.	TGTGCCAGCAGCACCTCCGGGACTAGCGGGGAGCAGTACTTC	CASSTSGTSGEQYF
TRBV5-6	TRBD2	TRBJ2-1	once	TGTGCCAGCAGCTGGGGGACTAGCGGGAGCTTTTACAATGAGCAGTTCTTC	CASSWGTSGSFYNEQFF
TRBV11-2	TRBD1	TRBJ1-1	.	TGTGCCAGCAGCTTCGGGACAGGGCGAACTGAAGCTTTCTTT	CASSFGTGRTEAFF
TRBV10-3	.	TRBJ2-4	.	TGTGCCATCAGTGATGACAGGTTAGCCAAAAACATTCAGTACTTC	CAISDDRLAKNIQYF
TRBV4-2	.	TRBJ1-1	.	TGTGCCAGCAGCCAAGGGACACCGCTTGAAGCTTTCTTT	CASSQGTPLEAFF
TRBV28	TRBD2	TRBJ2-7	.	TGTGCCAGCAGTTCCCCTCCTAGCGGGGCGTACGAGCAGTACTTC	CASSSPPSGAYEQYF
TRBV4-2	TRBD2	TRBJ2-3	once	TGTGCCAGCAGCGAGCGGGGGACGGGGGGTAGCACAGATACGCAGTATTTT	CASSERGTGGSTDTQYF
TRBV9	.	TRBJ2-1	.	TGTGCCAGCAGCGTAGGGGTAGGGGCGGACAATGAGCAGTTCTTC	CASSVGVGADNEQFF